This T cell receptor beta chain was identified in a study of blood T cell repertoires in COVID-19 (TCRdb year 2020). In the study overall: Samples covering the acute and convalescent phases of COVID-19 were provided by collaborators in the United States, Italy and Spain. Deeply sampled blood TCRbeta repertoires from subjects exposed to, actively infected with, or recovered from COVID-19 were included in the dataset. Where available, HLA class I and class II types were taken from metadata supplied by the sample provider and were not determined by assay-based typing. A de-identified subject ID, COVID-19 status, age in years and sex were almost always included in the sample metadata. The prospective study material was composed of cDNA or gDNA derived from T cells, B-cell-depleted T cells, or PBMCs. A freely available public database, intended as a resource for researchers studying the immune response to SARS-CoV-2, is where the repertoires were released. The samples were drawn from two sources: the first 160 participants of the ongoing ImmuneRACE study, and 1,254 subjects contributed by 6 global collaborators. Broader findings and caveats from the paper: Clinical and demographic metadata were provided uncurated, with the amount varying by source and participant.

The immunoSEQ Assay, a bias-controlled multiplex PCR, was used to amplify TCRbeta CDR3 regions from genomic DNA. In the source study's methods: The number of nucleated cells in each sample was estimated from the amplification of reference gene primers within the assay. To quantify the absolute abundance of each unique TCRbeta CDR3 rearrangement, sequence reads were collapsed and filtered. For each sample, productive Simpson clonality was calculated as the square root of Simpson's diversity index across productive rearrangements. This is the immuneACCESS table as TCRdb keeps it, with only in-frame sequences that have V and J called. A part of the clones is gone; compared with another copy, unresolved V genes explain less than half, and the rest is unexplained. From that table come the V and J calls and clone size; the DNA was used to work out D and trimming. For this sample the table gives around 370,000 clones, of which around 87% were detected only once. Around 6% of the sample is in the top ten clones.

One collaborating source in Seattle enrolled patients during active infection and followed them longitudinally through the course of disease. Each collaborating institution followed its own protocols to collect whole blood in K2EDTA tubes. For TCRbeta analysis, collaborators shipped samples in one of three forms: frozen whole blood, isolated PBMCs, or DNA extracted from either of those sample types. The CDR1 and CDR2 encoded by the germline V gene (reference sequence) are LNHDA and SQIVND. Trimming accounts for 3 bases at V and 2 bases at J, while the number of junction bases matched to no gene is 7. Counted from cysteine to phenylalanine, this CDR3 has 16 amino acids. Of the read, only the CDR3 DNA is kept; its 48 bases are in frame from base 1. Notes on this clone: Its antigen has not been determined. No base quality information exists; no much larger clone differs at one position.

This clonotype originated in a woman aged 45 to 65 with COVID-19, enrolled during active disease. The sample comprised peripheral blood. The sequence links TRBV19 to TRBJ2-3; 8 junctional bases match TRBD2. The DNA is TGTGCCAGTAGTATGGGGACTAGAGGGTACACAGATACGCAGTATTTT. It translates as CASSMGTRGYTDTQYF.